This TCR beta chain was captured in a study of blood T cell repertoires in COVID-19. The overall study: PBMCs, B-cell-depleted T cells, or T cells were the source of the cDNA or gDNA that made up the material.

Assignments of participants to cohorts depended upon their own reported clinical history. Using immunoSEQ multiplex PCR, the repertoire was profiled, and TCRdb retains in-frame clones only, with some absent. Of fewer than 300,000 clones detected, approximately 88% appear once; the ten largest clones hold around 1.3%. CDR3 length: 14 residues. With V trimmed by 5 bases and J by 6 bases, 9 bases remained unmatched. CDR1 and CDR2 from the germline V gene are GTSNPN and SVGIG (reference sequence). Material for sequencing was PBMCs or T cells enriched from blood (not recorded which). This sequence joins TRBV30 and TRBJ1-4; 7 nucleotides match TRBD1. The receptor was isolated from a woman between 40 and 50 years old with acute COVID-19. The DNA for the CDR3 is TGTGCCTGGGCCAAAAGCGACAGGGATGAAAAACTGTTTTTT. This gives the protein CAWAKSDRDEKLFF.